A selection of T cell receptor beta chains follows, all from one sample in a study of regulatory T cells in long-lasting Graves disease. MiXCR was run by TCRdb on the multiplex PCR reads, yielding one entry per CDR3 protein. Found here are approximately 440,000 distinct CDR3 sequences, less than 25% of them singletons; the top ten hold roughly 26%. Sample: peripheral blood mononuclear cells (PBMCs), taken when the disease was refractory, from a patient treated with antithyroid drugs. The receptors stem from a female donor with Graves disease. CDR3s include the opening cysteine and the closing phenylalanine or tryptophan. The order of the fields is clone size, J gene, V gene, CDR3 length, D gene, CDR3 DNA, CDR3 protein. A D gene is named only where the DNA matches it firmly. A row's size may be missing; if present it is once, few, many or a size class.

abundance: few; j_gene: TRBJ2-5; v_gene: TRBV5-1; len: 17; d_gene: TRBD2; CDR3nt: TGCGCCAGCAGCTTGAGGACTAGCGGATTTCAGGGAGAGACCCAGTACTTC; CDR3aa: CASSLRTSGFQGETQYF
abundance: NA; j_gene: TRBJ1-5; v_gene: TRBV18; len: 13; d_gene: NA; CDR3nt: TGTGCCAGCTCACCGGACCTTAATCAGCCCCAGCATTTT; CDR3aa: CASSPDLNQPQHF
abundance: many; j_gene: TRBJ2-2; v_gene: TRBV2; len: 14; d_gene: NA; CDR3nt: TGTGCCAGCAGAGGAGGACAGCCCACCGGGGAGCTGTTTTTT; CDR3aa: CASRGGQPTGELFF
abundance: NA; j_gene: TRBJ1-6; v_gene: TRBV19; len: 17; d_gene: NA; CDR3nt: TGTGCCAGTAGTATTGTACAGGTTGGAACCTATAATTCACCCCTCCACTTT; CDR3aa: CASSIVQVGTYNSPLHF
abundance: NA; j_gene: TRBJ2-5; v_gene: TRBV7-9; len: 15; d_gene: NA; CDR3nt: TGTGCCAGCAGTCGGGACCTCACCGCCAAAGAGACCCAGTACTTC; CDR3aa: CASSRDLTAKETQYF
abundance: NA; j_gene: TRBJ2-5; v_gene: TRBV20-1; len: 12; d_gene: TRBD2; CDR3nt: TGCAGTGCTAGTGGGGGGGAAGAGACCCAGTACTTC; CDR3aa: CSASGGEETQYF
abundance: many; j_gene: TRBJ2-7; v_gene: TRBV28; len: 15; d_gene: NA; CDR3nt: TGTGCCAGCAGTTCCCAGGACACGTCCTACGGCGAGCAGTACTTC; CDR3aa: CASSSQDTSYGEQYF
abundance: NA; j_gene: TRBJ2-7; v_gene: TRBV20-1; len: 11; d_gene: NA; CDR3nt: TGCAGTGCTACTAAGGTGTACGAGCAGTACTTC; CDR3aa: CSATKVYEQYF
abundance: NA; j_gene: TRBJ2-7; v_gene: TRBV20-1; len: 15; d_gene: TRBD1; CDR3nt: TGCAGTGCGAGGATCCCGGGACAGGGGGCTCAAGAGCAGTACTTC; CDR3aa: CSARIPGQGAQEQYF
abundance: many; j_gene: TRBJ2-7; v_gene: TRBV5-4; len: 12; d_gene: NA; CDR3nt: TGTGCCAGCAGCTTCGGCAGGGCCGAGCAGTACTTC; CDR3aa: CASSFGRAEQYF
abundance: NA; j_gene: TRBJ1-1; v_gene: TRBV6-1; len: 15; d_gene: TRBD1; CDR3nt: TGTGCCAGCAGCCCGGCCGGGACAGGGGGTCCTGAAGCTTTCTTT; CDR3aa: CASSPAGTGGPEAFF
abundance: few; j_gene: TRBJ1-1; v_gene: TRBV7-3; len: 15; d_gene: TRBD1; CDR3nt: TGTGCCAGCAGCCCACAGGGGGGGATGAACACTGAAGCTTTCTTT; CDR3aa: CASSPQGGMNTEAFF
abundance: many; j_gene: TRBJ1-1; v_gene: TRBV2; len: 12; d_gene: NA; CDR3nt: TGTGCCAGCAGGGACAGTTCCACTGAAGCTTTCTTT; CDR3aa: CASRDSSTEAFF
abundance: once; j_gene: TRBJ2-2; v_gene: TRBV19; len: 15; d_gene: TRBD1; CDR3nt: TGTGCCAGTAGCAGCCGACAGGGAAAGACCGGGGAGCTGTTTTTT; CDR3aa: CASSSRQGKTGELFF
abundance: few; j_gene: TRBJ1-1; v_gene: TRBV5-1; len: 17; d_gene: NA; CDR3nt: TGCGCCAGCAGCTTGGGGGGGGGAAAAAGATCCGACACTGAAGCTTTCTTT; CDR3aa: CASSLGGGKRSDTEAFF
abundance: NA; j_gene: TRBJ2-7; v_gene: TRBV2; len: 13; d_gene: NA; CDR3nt: TGTGCCAGCACAGAAGGGCTTCTCGACGAGCAGTACTTC; CDR3aa: CASTEGLLDEQYF
abundance: many; j_gene: TRBJ2-7; v_gene: TRBV7-2; len: 14; d_gene: NA; CDR3nt: TGTGCCAGCAGCGTAGTGGCCGATTCCTACGAGCAGTACTTC; CDR3aa: CASSVVADSYEQYF
abundance: NA; j_gene: TRBJ2-7; v_gene: TRBV15; len: 14; d_gene: NA; CDR3nt: TGTGCCACCAGCAGAGATTCGGGTCTCGACGAGCAGTACTTC; CDR3aa: CATSRDSGLDEQYF
abundance: many; j_gene: TRBJ2-4; v_gene: TRBV11-2; len: 13; d_gene: NA; CDR3nt: TGTGCCAGCAGCTTCTTAGCCAAAAACATTCAGTACTTC; CDR3aa: CASSFLAKNIQYF
abundance: few; j_gene: TRBJ2-2; v_gene: TRBV7-9; len: 17; d_gene: NA; CDR3nt: TGTGCCAGCAGCTTAAGACAGAGGCCAGACAACACCGGGGAGCTGTTTTTT; CDR3aa: CASSLRQRPDNTGELFF
abundance: few; j_gene: TRBJ2-2; v_gene: TRBV20-1; len: 14; d_gene: NA; CDR3nt: TGCAGTGCTCACAGGGACGGGAACACCGGGGAGCTGTTTTTT; CDR3aa: CSAHRDGNTGELFF
abundance: NA; j_gene: TRBJ2-5; v_gene: TRBV3-2; len: 15; d_gene: NA; CDR3nt: TGTGCCAGCAGCCAAGAATGGGGCAGGAGGGAGACCCAGTACTTC; CDR3aa: CASSQEWGRRETQYF
abundance: NA; j_gene: TRBJ1-1; v_gene: TRBV5-4; len: 15; d_gene: NA; CDR3nt: TGTGCCAGCAGCCCCCTTATGGGGCAAGTCACTGAAGCTTTCTTT; CDR3aa: CASSPLMGQVTEAFF
abundance: NA; j_gene: TRBJ2-2; v_gene: TRBV10-3; len: 16; d_gene: TRBD2; CDR3nt: TGTGCCATCAAGGGGGGACTAGCGGGAGTCCCCGGGGAGCTGTTTTTT; CDR3aa: CAIKGGLAGVPGELFF
abundance: many; j_gene: TRBJ2-7; v_gene: TRBV6-1; len: 18; d_gene: TRBD1; CDR3nt: TGTGCCAGCAGTGGAGGACAGGGGAAAATTATCGGCTCCTACGAGCAGTACTTC; CDR3aa: CASSGGQGKIIGSYEQYF
abundance: many; j_gene: TRBJ2-7; v_gene: TRBV29-1; len: 12; d_gene: NA; CDR3nt: TGCAGCGTTGCCTCTGGGTTCTACGAGCAGTACTTC; CDR3aa: CSVASGFYEQYF
abundance: many; j_gene: TRBJ1-6; v_gene: TRBV28; len: 15; d_gene: NA; CDR3nt: TGTGCCAGCAGTGAGGCGTCAGGGAAGGATTCACCCCTCCACTTT; CDR3aa: CASSEASGKDSPLHF
abundance: NA; j_gene: TRBJ2-3; v_gene: TRBV2; len: 11; d_gene: NA; CDR3nt: TGTGCCAGCAGGAAGGCTGATACGCAGTATTTT; CDR3aa: CASRKADTQYF